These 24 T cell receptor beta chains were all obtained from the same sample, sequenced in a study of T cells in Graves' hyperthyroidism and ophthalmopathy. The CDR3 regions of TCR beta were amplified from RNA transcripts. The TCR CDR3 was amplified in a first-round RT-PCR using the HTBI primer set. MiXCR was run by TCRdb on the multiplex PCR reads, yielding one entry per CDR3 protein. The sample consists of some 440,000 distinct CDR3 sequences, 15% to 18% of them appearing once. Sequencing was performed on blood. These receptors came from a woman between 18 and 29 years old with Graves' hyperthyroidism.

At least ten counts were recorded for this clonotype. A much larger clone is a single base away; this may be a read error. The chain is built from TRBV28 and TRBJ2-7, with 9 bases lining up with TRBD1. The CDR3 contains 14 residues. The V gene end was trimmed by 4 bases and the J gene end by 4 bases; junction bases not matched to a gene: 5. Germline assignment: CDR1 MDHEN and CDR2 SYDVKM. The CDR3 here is CASSWTGVEYEQYF. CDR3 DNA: TGTGCCAGCAGTTGGACAGGGGTGGAGTACGAGCAGTACTTC.

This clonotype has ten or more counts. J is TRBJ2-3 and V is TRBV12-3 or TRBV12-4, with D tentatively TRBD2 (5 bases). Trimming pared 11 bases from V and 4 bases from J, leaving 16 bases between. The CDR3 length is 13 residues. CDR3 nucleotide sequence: TGTGCCGTCGCCCCACTAGGCCCAGATACGCAGTATTTT. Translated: CAVAPLGPDTQYF.

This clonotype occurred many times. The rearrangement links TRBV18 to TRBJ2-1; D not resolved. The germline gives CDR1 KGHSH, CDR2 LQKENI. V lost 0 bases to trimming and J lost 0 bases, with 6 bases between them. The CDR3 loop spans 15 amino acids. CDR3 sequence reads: CASSPPVHSYNEQFF. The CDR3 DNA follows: TGTGCCAGCTCACCACCAGTTCACTCCTACAATGAGCAGTTCTTC.

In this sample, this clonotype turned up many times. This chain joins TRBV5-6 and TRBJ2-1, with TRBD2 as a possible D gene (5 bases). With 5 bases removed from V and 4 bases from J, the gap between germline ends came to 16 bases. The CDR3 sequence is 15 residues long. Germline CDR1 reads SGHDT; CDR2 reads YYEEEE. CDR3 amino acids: CASRGLAPAYNEQFF. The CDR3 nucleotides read TGTGCCAGCAGGGGATTAGCGCCAGCTTACAATGAGCAGTTCTTC.

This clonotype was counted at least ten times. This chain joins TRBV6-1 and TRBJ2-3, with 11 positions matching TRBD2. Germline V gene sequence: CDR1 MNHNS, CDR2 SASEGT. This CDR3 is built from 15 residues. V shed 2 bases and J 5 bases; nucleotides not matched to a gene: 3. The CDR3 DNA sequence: TGTGCCAGCAGTGAAAGTAGCGGGGGGGGAGATACGCAGTATTTT. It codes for CASSESSGGGDTQYF.

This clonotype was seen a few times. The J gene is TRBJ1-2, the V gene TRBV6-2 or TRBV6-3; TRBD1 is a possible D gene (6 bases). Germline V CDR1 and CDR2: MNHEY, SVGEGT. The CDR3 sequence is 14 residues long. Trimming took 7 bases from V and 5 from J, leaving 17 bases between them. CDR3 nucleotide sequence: TGTGCCAGCACCCAGTGGGAGGGGGAATATGGCTACACCTTC. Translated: CASTQWEGEYGYTF.

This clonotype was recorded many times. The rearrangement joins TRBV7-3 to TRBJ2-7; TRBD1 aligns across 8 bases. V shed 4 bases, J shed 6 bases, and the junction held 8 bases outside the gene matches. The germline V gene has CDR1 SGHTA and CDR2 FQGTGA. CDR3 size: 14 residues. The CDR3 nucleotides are TGTGCCAGCAGCTCCGGACAGGGAACGGGCGAGCAGTACTTC. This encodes CASSSGQGTGEQYF.

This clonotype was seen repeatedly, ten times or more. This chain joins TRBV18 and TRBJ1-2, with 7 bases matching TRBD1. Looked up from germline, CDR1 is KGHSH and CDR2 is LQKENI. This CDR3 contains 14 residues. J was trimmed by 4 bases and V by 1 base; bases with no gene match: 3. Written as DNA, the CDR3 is TGTGCCAGCTCACCACAGACAGGGTCCTATGGCTACACCTTC. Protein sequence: CASSPQTGSYGYTF.

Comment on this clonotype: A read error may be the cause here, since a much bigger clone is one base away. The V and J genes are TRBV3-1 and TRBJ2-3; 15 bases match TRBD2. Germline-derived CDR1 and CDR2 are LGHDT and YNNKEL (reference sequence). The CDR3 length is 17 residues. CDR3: CASSPRTSGGAPDTRYF. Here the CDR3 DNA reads TGTGCCAGCAGCCCCCGGACTAGCGGGGGGGCCCCCGATACGCGGTATTTT.

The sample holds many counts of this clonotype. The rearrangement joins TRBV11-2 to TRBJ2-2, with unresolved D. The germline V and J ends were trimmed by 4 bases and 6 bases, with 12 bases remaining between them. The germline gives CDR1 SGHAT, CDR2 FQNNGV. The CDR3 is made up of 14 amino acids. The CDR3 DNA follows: TGTGCCAGCAGCTCTACAAGGATACCCGGGGAGCTGTTTTTT. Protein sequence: CASSSTRIPGELFF.

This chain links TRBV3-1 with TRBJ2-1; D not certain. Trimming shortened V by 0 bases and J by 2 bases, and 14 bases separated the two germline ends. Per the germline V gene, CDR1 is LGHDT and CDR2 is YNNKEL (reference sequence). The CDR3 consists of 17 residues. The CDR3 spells CASSQDRDQHAYNEQFF. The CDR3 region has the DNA TGTGCCAGCAGCCAAGATAGGGATCAGCACGCCTACAATGAGCAGTTCTTC.

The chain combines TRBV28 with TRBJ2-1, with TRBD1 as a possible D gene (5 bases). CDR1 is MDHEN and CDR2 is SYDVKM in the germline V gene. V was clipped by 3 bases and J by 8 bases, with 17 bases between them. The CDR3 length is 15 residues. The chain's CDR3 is CASSLDLRVSDEQFF. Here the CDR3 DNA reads TGTGCCAGCAGTTTGGATCTCAGGGTTTCCGATGAGCAGTTCTTC.

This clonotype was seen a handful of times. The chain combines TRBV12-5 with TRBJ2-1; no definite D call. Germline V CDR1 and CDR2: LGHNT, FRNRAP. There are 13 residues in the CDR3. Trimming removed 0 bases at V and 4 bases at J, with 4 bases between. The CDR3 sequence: CASGLVPYNEQFF. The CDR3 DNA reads TGTGCTAGTGGTTTGGTACCTTACAATGAGCAGTTCTTC.

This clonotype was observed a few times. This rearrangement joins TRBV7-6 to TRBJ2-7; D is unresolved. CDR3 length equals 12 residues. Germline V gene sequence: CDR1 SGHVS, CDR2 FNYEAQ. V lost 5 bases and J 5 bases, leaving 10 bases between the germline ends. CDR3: CASSPGSHEQYF. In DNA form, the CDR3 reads TGTGCCAGCAGCCCAGGATCCCACGAGCAGTACTTC.

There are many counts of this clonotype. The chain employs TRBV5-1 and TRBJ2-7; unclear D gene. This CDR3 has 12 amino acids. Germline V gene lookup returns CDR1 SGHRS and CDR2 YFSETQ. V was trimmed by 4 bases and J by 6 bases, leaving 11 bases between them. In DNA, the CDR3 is TGCGCCAGCAGCCTGACCCTAGGCGAGCAGTACTTC. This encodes CASSLTLGEQYF.

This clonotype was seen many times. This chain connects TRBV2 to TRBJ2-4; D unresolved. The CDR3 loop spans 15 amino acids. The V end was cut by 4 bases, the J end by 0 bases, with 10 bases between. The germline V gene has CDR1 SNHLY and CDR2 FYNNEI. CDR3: CASSVEQLAKNIQYF. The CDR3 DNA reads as TGTGCCAGCAGTGTGGAACAGCTAGCCAAAAACATTCAGTACTTC.

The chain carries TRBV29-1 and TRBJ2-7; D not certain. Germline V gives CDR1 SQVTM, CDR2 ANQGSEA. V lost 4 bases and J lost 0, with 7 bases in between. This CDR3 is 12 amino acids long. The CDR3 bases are TGCAGCGTTGGGAAGGTCTCCTACGAGCAGTACTTC. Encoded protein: CSVGKVSYEQYF.

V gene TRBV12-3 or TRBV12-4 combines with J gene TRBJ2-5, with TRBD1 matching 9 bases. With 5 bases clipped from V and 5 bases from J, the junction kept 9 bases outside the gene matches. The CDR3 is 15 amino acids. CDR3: CASSALQGASETQYF. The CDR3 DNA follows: TGTGCCAGCAGTGCTTTACAGGGGGCCTCGGAGACCCAGTACTTC.

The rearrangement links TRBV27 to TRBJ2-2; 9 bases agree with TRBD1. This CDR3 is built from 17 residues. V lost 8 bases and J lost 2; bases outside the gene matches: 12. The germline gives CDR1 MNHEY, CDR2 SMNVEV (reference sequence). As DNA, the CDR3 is TGTGCCAGCGGCCACAGGGGGCTGTACGTAAACACCGGGGAGCTGTTTTTT. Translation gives CASGHRGLYVNTGELFF.

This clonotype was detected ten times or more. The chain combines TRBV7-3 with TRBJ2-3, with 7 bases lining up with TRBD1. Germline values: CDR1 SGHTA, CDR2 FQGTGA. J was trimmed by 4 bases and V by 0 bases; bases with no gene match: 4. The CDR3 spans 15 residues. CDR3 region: CASSLTRDRADTQYF. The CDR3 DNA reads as TGTGCCAGCAGCTTAACGCGCGACAGGGCAGATACGCAGTATTTT. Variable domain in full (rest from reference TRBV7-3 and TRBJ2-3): GAGVSQTPSNKVTEKGKYVELRCDPISGHTALYWYRQSLGQGPEFLIYFQGTGAADDSGLPNDRFFAVRPEGSVSTLKIQRTERGDSAVYLCASSLTRDRADTQYFGPGTRLTVL.

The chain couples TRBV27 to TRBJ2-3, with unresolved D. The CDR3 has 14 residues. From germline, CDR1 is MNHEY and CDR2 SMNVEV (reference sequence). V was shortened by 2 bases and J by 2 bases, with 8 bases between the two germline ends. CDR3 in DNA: TGTGCCAGCAGTTTAGTGGCTCACACAGATACGCAGTATTTT. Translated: CASSLVAHTDTQYF.

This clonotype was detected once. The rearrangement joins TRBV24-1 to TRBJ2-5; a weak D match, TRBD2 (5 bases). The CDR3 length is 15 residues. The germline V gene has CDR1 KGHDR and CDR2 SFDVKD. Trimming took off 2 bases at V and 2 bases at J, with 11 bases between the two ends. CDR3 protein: CATSDSRTPQETQYF. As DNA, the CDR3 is TGTGCCACCAGTGATTCCAGGACTCCACAAGAGACCCAGTACTTC.

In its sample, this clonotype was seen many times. CDR3 amino acids: CASSPGGRNEKLFF. CDR3 in DNA: TGTGCCAGCAGTCCCGGGGGGAGAAATGAAAAACTGTTTTTT. The genes are TRBV28 and TRBJ1-4, with D tentatively TRBD1 (5 bases). CDR1 is MDHEN and CDR2 is SYDVKM in the germline V gene. The germline V and J ends were trimmed by 5 bases and 5 bases, with 12 bases remaining between them. The CDR3 is 14 amino acids. The full variable domain, with the rest looked up from reference TRBV28 and TRBJ1-4, is DVKVTQSSRYLVKRTGEKVFLECVQDMDHENMFWYRQDPGLGLRLIYFSYDVKMKEKGDIPEGYSVSREKKERFSLILESASTNQTSMYLCASSPGGRNEKLFFGSGTQLSVL.

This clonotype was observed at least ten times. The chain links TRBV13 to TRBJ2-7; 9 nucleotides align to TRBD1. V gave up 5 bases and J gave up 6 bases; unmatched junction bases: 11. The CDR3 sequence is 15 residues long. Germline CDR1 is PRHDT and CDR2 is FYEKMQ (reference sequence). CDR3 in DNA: TGTGCCAGCAGCCGCATCGGACAGGGGAGACGCGAGCAGTACTTC. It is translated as CASSRIGQGRREQYF.